This is a list of T cell receptor beta chains from one sample in a study of cytomegalovirus exposure and HLA in healthy donors. Measured with immunoSEQ multiplex PCR; TCRdb has only the in-frame clones, and not every one. This sample has some 170,000 clones, with around 78% found just once. The sequenced material came from PBMCs. The receptors here all came from a woman aged 40 to 50 in good health and CMV-seronegative. CDR3s leave out the opening cysteine and the closing phenylalanine or tryptophan. Each record gives: V gene, clone size, CDR3 length, J gene, CDR3 protein. Clone size is stated in some rows and not others, as once, few, many or a class when expanded.

v_gene: TRBV5-1; abundance: -; len: 14; j_gene: TRBJ2-2; CDR3aa: ASSLISGTSAGELF
v_gene: TRBV5-1; abundance: -; len: 13; j_gene: TRBJ2-1; CDR3aa: ASSLDGSLVNEQF
v_gene: TRBV29-1; abundance: -; len: 15; j_gene: TRBJ2-1; CDR3aa: SVVPSGSLHSYNEQF
v_gene: TRBV14; abundance: few; len: 12; j_gene: TRBJ2-5; CDR3aa: ASSQRTGAKTQY
v_gene: TRBV5-1; abundance: few; len: 17; j_gene: TRBJ2-7; CDR3aa: ASSPMTSGRTDRPYEQY
v_gene: TRBV19; abundance: -; len: 13; j_gene: TRBJ2-1; CDR3aa: ASSFSGMMVNEQF
v_gene: TRBV7-3; abundance: -; len: 10; j_gene: TRBJ1-1; CDR3aa: ASSLSGGEAF
v_gene: TRBV6-4; abundance: -; len: 14; j_gene: TRBJ2-7; CDR3aa: ASGNGWRSSSYEQY
v_gene: TRBV7-3; abundance: -; len: 11; j_gene: TRBJ2-5; CDR3aa: ASSSDREKTQY
v_gene: TRBV9; abundance: once; len: 13; j_gene: TRBJ2-4; CDR3aa: ASSVDTRAQNIQY
v_gene: TRBV19; abundance: -; len: 14; j_gene: TRBJ1-4; CDR3aa: ASMPGGWDRNEKLF
v_gene: TRBV6-1; abundance: -; len: 12; j_gene: TRBJ2-3; CDR3aa: ASGLADHTDTQY
v_gene: TRBV5-1; abundance: once; len: 11; j_gene: TRBJ1-2; CDR3aa: ASSPDRGPDYT
v_gene: TRBV7-9; abundance: -; len: 12; j_gene: TRBJ2-7; CDR3aa: ASSLVADTYEQY
v_gene: TRBV6-1; abundance: few; len: 12; j_gene: TRBJ2-3; CDR3aa: ACSPLGAGDTQY
v_gene: TRBV5-8; abundance: -; len: 13; j_gene: TRBJ1-3; CDR3aa: ASNFGQPPGNTIY
v_gene: TRBV29-1; abundance: -; len: 12; j_gene: TRBJ1-2; CDR3aa: SVERDGGPGGYT
v_gene: TRBV20-1; abundance: -; len: 9; j_gene: TRBJ1-1; CDR3aa: SARDGGRAF
v_gene: TRBV5-1; abundance: once; len: 15; j_gene: TRBJ1-3; CDR3aa: ASRTGGRGTSGNTIY
v_gene: TRBV7-8; abundance: -; len: 17; j_gene: TRBJ2-7; CDR3aa: ASSLTPAGLAGGTYEQY
v_gene: TRBV19; abundance: few; len: 10; j_gene: TRBJ1-5; CDR3aa: ASSIVGGPQH
v_gene: TRBV7-9; abundance: -; len: 13; j_gene: TRBJ1-5; CDR3aa: ASSRDPSSNQPQH
v_gene: TRBV5-8; abundance: -; len: 12; j_gene: TRBJ2-7; CDR3aa: ASSRDRDPYEQY
v_gene: TRBV19; abundance: few; len: 10; j_gene: TRBJ2-3; CDR3aa: ASSRFGDTQY
v_gene: TRBV5-1; abundance: -; len: 11; j_gene: TRBJ1-2; CDR3aa: ASSPKEAWGYT
v_gene: TRBV27; abundance: once; len: 13; j_gene: TRBJ1-4; CDR3aa: ASSLTTGTNEKLF
v_gene: TRBV12-5; abundance: -; len: 17; j_gene: TRBJ1-2; CDR3aa: ASGLVLKLGDSEGYGYT
v_gene: TRBV5-1; abundance: -; len: 14; j_gene: TRBJ2-1; CDR3aa: ASSKGHSGGDLEQF
v_gene: TRBV6-6; abundance: -; len: 12; j_gene: TRBJ2-1; CDR3aa: ASTSGLARNEQF
v_gene: TRBV7-9; abundance: -; len: 13; j_gene: TRBJ2-7; CDR3aa: ASSLSSGRLGEQY
v_gene: TRBV5-1; abundance: -; len: 14; j_gene: TRBJ2-7; CDR3aa: ASSNTGSHRSYEQY
v_gene: TRBV10-3; abundance: -; len: 12; j_gene: TRBJ2-1; CDR3aa: ATRLAGEGSEQF
v_gene: TRBV2; abundance: -; len: 13; j_gene: TRBJ2-1; CDR3aa: ASSAGISSYNEQF
v_gene: TRBV7-9; abundance: few; len: 12; j_gene: TRBJ2-7; CDR3aa: ASSPPLRDYEQY
v_gene: TRBV30; abundance: once; len: 13; j_gene: TRBJ1-1; CDR3aa: AWSPRAGVNTEAF
v_gene: TRBV7-9; abundance: -; len: 12; j_gene: TRBJ2-7; CDR3aa: ASSLRDTSDEQY
v_gene: TRBV7-2; abundance: -; len: 14; j_gene: TRBJ2-5; CDR3aa: ASSLAKWQGRETQY
v_gene: TRBV5-6; abundance: -; len: 13; j_gene: TRBJ2-3; CDR3aa: ASSSWTGLAGGPS